Sequencing of this T cell receptor beta chain was carried out in a study of blood T cell repertoires in COVID-19. Background on the study: The study drew acute and convalescent COVID-19 samples from the United States, Italy and Spain.

In germline, CDR1 is LNHDA, CDR2 SQIVND (reference sequence). The CDR3 totals 14 residues. The V and J ends lost 0 bases and 4 bases respectively, with 9 bases between them. Authors' data handling: Nucleated cell number was recorded as an estimate derived from reference gene primer amplification. Libraries were prepared by immunoSEQ multiplex PCR; TCRdb keeps only in-frame clonotypes and omits some of them. The V and J calls and clone size are taken from that table; D and trimming were inferred from the DNA. The sample records 90,000 to 140,000 clones, around 74% being singletons. The chain links TRBV19 to TRBJ1-2; possible D gene TRBD1, 5 bases. Material: peripheral blood. This clonotype originated in a woman between 65 and 79 years old with acute or convalescent COVID-19. The CDR3 is CASSIDAGGYGYTF. The CDR3 bases are TGTGCCAGTAGTATAGATGCGGGGGGCTATGGCTACACCTTC.